This T cell receptor beta chain was observed in a study of regulatory T cells in long-lasting Graves disease. Stated time point: newly diagnosed GD, antithyroid drugs for less than 3 months. Extracted RNA from PBMCs served as the source of the TCR library. Through Arm-PCR of CDR3 regions and iRepertoire HTBI primers, TCR beta libraries were built. One entry per CDR3 protein, called by TCRdb with MiXCR from the multiplex PCR reads. The sample lists over 400,000 distinct CDR3 sequences, 12% to 15% occurring once. This clonotype was counted many times. This sample also appeared in a second study, on T cells in Graves' hyperthyroidism and ophthalmopathy. That source adds: Diagnoses were established using clinical symptoms, serum thyroxine and TRAb, thyroid ultrasound and orbital computed tomography.

The sample was peripheral blood mononuclear cells (PBMCs), taken at new diagnosis, from a patient treated with antithyroid drugs. This TCR was sampled from a woman in her 50s with Graves disease.

CDR3 sequence (DNA): TGTGCCAGCAGCTTGCCAGACAGGGGAGGTGGAAGCAATCAGCCCCAGCATTTT. It specifies CASSLPDRGGGSNQPQHF. This chain joins TRBV5-5 and TRBJ1-5; the match to TRBD1 covers 8 bases. Germline CDR1 SGHKS, CDR2 YYEKEE (reference sequence). The CDR3 sequence is 18 residues long. V lost 1 base and J lost 1; bases outside the gene matches: 10.